This TCR beta chain was obtained from a study of T-cell memory formation after mild COVID-19. One entry per CDR3 protein, called by TCRdb with MiXCR from the 5' RACE reads. Of about 130,000 distinct CDR3 sequences in the sample, roughly 6.2% were seen once. This clonotype appeared many times. Germline V gene sequence: CDR1 SGHRS, CDR2 YFSETQ. The CDR3 contains 16 residues. The V gene end was trimmed by 4 bases and the J gene end by 7 bases; junction bases not matched to a gene: 9. This clonotype was obtained from an adult woman who had mild COVID-19 (a few samples of this study predate the infection). Cell type and time point are not known. Source material: PBMCs or a T cell subset sorted from them (not recorded which). The V call is TRBV5-1, the J call TRBJ2-1, with 12 positions matching TRBD2. The CDR3 nucleotides read TGCGCCAGCAGCCCGGCTAGCGGGAGGGCCTCTAATGAGCAGTTCTTC. Residues: CASSPASGRASNEQFF.